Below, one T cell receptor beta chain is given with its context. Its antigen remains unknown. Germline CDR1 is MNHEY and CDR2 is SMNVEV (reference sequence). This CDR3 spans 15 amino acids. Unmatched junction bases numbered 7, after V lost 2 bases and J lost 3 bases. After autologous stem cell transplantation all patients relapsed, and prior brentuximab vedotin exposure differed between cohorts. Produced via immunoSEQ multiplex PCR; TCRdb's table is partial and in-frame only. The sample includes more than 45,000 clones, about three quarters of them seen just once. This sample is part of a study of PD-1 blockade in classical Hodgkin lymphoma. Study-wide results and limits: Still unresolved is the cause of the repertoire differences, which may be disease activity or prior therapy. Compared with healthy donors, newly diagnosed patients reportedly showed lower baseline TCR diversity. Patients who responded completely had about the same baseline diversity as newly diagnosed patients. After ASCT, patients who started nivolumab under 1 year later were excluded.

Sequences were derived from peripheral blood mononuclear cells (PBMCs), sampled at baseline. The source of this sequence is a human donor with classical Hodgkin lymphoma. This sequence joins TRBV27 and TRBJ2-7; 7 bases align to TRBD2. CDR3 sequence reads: CASSLAAGAGYEQYF. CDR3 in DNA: TGTGCCAGCAGTTTAGCGGCGGGAGCGGGCTACGAGCAGTACTTC.